This TCR beta chain was sequenced for a study of blood T cells in healthy people across ages (dated by TCRdb to between 2014 and 2016). Looking at the study overall: In model experiments, roughly one uniquely barcoded TCR beta cDNA molecule per two T cells was captured by template switching. To avoid experimental bias, donors of different ages were distributed randomly across sequencing lanes. Age-related changes in TCR beta repertoire diversity were measured in the study by deep sequencing normalized with unique cDNA molecular identifiers. Donors were grouped into four age groups: young (average approximately 16 years), middle-aged (around 39), aged (about 60) and long-lived (approximately 78). For two donors (one aged 18 to 30 and one aged 80 or older), the study analyzed two additional independent replicas of 1 million unique cDNA reads from the same blood draw. Study-wide conclusions, independent of this receptor: As age increased, observed TCR beta diversity per million T cells dropped in a roughly linear way, and a significant reduction was already evident by age about 40. The CMV infection status of donors was not known, potentially confounding age-related changes in expanded clonotypes. Bulk unsorted PBMC profiling prevented conclusive comparison of naive and antigen-experienced compartments. Compared with the aged group, the long-lived group had more naive CD4+ T cells, fewer expanded clones and increased TCR diversity, a pattern suggesting age selection. There was a strong correlation between observed TCR beta diversity and the percentage of naive T cells measured by flow cytometry. Total diversity estimates from one million sequenced T cells were considered lower bounds and underestimates.

Library creation used 5' RACE. For sequencing, an Illumina HiSeq 2500 was employed. A second about 7 to 11 cycle PCR used a sample-barcoded 5' primer and a J-beta primer mix. A template-switch 5' adaptor carrying 12 random nucleotides introduced a unique molecular identifier onto each TCR beta cDNA molecule. Each sample yielded at least 2.5 million CDR3-containing paired-end reads. The Mint cDNA synthesis kit, primed by a TRBC-specific oligonucleotide, was used to synthesize first-strand cDNA from all RNA. Following uracil-DNA glycosylase treatment, all cDNA underwent a first 18-cycle PCR with the universal primers M1SS and BC2_uni_R. As for how the authors treated the data: For normalization, 1 million high-quality reads, each with a distinct molecular identifier, were randomly selected from each sample. Instead of being binned into consensus sequences, reads that shared molecular identifiers were thrown out. MiTCR, run with a Q25 quality threshold and the strictest error-elimination algorithm, handled CDR3 identification, clonotype clustering and error correction. A nonparametric unseen species model with Euler transformation was used to estimate a lower bound on total TCR beta diversity. TCRdb cleaned the public reads at Q25 with fastp, built clones with MiXCR and kept in-frame beta chains. A single entry per CDR3 protein holds the most common genes and DNA from its merged rows. V and J calls and clone size were set by TCRdb, not the authors. This sample comprises roughly 1.6 million distinct CDR3 sequences, around 36% of them detected only once. The top ten constitute about 10% of the sample.

The donors were roughly 40 Caucasian individuals from Russia, aged 6 to 90 years, who were systemically healthy. Around 10 milliliters of peripheral blood were drawn from each donor into EDTA-treated Vacutainer tubes. PBMCs were isolated by Ficoll-Paque density-gradient centrifugation, with at least 6 million obtained per sample. Total RNA was extracted from PBMCs with Trizol reagent, with at least 6 micrograms obtained per sample. The percentages of naive CD45RAhigh/CD27high T cells were determined by flow cytometry on a PBMC aliquot from every donor. Comment on this clonotype: Its antigen specificity is not known. Per-nucleotide qualities are absent, and no much larger clonotype sits a single base away.

Looking up the germline V gene yields CDR1 SGHTA and CDR2 FQGNSA. CDR3 length: 14 amino acids, cysteine to phenylalanine. The CDR3 DNA has 42 bases and is translated from base 1. After removal of 3 bases from V and 5 bases from J, the junction retains 1 base not matched to a gene. The chain employs TRBV7-2 and TRBJ2-5; 12 nucleotides in the junction match TRBD2. This TCR derives from a woman under 40 in good health. Sequencing used blood. The nucleotide sequence reads TGTGCCAGCAGCTTTCTAGCGGGAGGGGAGACCCAGTACTTC. The translation is CASSFLAGGETQYF.